The next 6 T cell receptor beta chains were all read from a single sample in a study of blood T cell repertoires in COVID-19. Sequencing was performed with immunoSEQ multiplex PCR; in TCRdb, only in-frame clones are kept and a portion is missing. Of fewer than 300,000 clones detected, under 90% appear once; the ten largest clones hold roughly 16%. The specimen sequenced was PBMCs or T cells enriched from blood (not recorded which). These receptors were obtained from a young man who had recovered from COVID-19.

The chain employs TRBV7-9 and TRBJ2-4; a weak D match, TRBD1 (5 bases). The CDR3 totals 15 residues. V lost 5 bases and J lost 0, with 11 bases in between. Germline CDR1 is SEHNR and CDR2 is FQNEAQ (reference sequence). The CDR3 DNA follows: TGTGCCAGCAGCCCCGACAGCTTAGCCAAAAACATTCAGTACTTC. Translating it yields CASSPDSLAKNIQYF.

This clone was seen more than once but under ten times. The chain links TRBV7-2 to TRBJ2-7; 11 bases agree with TRBD2. The ends lost 5 bases at V and 4 bases at J; junction bases unmatched: 13. This CDR3 contains 17 residues. The germline gives CDR1 SGHTA, CDR2 FQGNSA. CDR3 region: CASSLVHSGGAPYEQYF. The CDR3 DNA reads as TGTGCCAGCAGCCTAGTTCATAGCGGGGGGGCCCCGTACGAGCAGTACTTC. The whole variable domain, remainder taken from reference TRBV7-2 and TRBJ2-7, is GAGVSQSPSNKVTEKGKDVELRCDPISGHTALYWYRQSLGQGLEFLIYFQGNSAPDKSGLPSDRFSAERTGGSVSTLTIQRTQQEDSAVYLCASSLVHSGGAPYEQYFGPGTRLTVT.

The CDR3 loop reads CASTTGTGLYEQYF. Written as DNA, the CDR3 is TGTGCCAGCACAACCGGGACAGGGCTCTACGAGCAGTACTTC. The V and J genes are TRBV11-2 and TRBJ2-7, with TRBD1 identical over 9 bases. This CDR3 region has 14 residues. V lost 7 bases and J lost 3; bases outside the gene matches: 7. Germline V lookup: CDR1 SGHAT, CDR2 FQNNGV.

The chain joins TRBV7-2 to TRBJ1-5; D may be TRBD1 (6 bases). Germline V gene lookup returns CDR1 SGHTA and CDR2 FQGNSA. Between the trimmed V and J ends, which lost 2 bases and 1 base, there was a span of 9 bases. This CDR3 spans 15 amino acids. DNA for the CDR3: TGTGCCAGCAGCTTACGAGGACAGAGCAATCAGCCCCAGCATTTT. Encoded protein: CASSLRGQSNQPQHF.

The J gene is TRBJ2-3, the V gene TRBV4-2; D possibly corresponds to TRBD2 (5 bases). Germline values: CDR1 LGHNA, CDR2 YNFKEQ. The CDR3 is 15 amino acids. V lost 5 bases and J lost 1, with 13 bases in between. The CDR3 region is CASSLSSRRTDTQYF. CDR3 DNA: TGTGCCAGCAGCTTGTCTAGCAGGCGCACAGATACGCAGTATTTT.

Turning to this clone: Other DNA sequences from this sample encode an identical CDR3 as well. The chain combines TRBV7-9 with TRBJ2-7, with no clear D. The V and J ends lost 2 bases and 4 bases respectively, with 3 bases between them. This CDR3 is built from 11 residues. CDR1 and CDR2 (germline): SEHNR, FQNEAQ (reference sequence). This CDR3 is CASSLSYEQYF. The CDR3 nucleotides read TGTGCCAGCAGCTTATCGTACGAGCAGTACTTC.